This entry lists 21 T cell receptor beta chains sequenced from one sample in a study of CD8 T cells in Susac syndrome. RNA amounts of about 0.5 to 1 ug underwent reverse transcription with random hexamers. TCRdb re-called the immunoSEQ multiplex PCR reads through MiXCR, storing one row per CDR3 protein. The table has about 160,000 distinct CDR3 sequences, approximately 93% seen once. Sequenced input: CD4+ T cells from PBMCs. These receptors originate from a human donor with multiple sclerosis.

The J gene is TRBJ2-7, the V gene TRBV19; tentative D call: TRBD1 (8 bases). CDR1 is LNHDA, CDR2 SQIVND, per germline (reference sequence). The CDR3 loop spans 15 amino acids. The germline V and J ends were trimmed by 6 bases and 4 bases, with 19 bases remaining between them. This CDR3 is CASRTTGEGRYEQYF. Written as DNA, the CDR3 is TGTGCCAGTAGGACGACAGGGGAGGGTCGGTACGAGCAGTACTTC.

With respect to this clonotype: The junction shows a germline mismatch at one end, possibly a read error. The rearrangement links TRBV29-1 to TRBJ2-3; D gene unclear. Germline assignment: CDR1 SQVTM and CDR2 ANQGSEA. There are 10 residues in the CDR3. The CDR3: CSVDSDITDF. As DNA, the CDR3 is TGCAGCGTTGACTCCGATATCACGGATTTT.

The CDR3 sequence is CASSFVPAGELFF. In DNA form, the CDR3 reads TGTGCCAGCAGCTTTGTCCCGGCCGGGGAGCTGTTTTTT. The chain has TRBV7-2 and TRBJ2-2; no firm D call. The length of the CDR3 is 13 residues. The germline V gene has CDR1 SGHTA and CDR2 FQGNSA. V lost 3 bases and J lost 6, with 8 bases in between.

In its sample, this clonotype was seen once. This chain joins TRBV30 and TRBJ2-1; D unresolved. This CDR3 comprises 14 residues. V lost 3 bases, J lost 12 bases, and 21 bases lay in between. Per the germline V gene, CDR1 is GTSNPN and CDR2 is SVGIG (reference sequence). CDR3 DNA sequence: TGTGCCTGGAGCCGCCAATTATTCAATGTCGCGCAGTTCTTC. Its translation is CAWSRQLFNVAQFF.

As DNA, the CDR3 is TGTGCCAGCACCATCCGGCTAGCGGGCTCCTACGAGCAGTACTTC. This encodes CASTIRLAGSYEQYF. The V call is TRBV6-2 or TRBV6-3, the J call TRBJ2-7; the match to TRBD2 covers 8 bases. The length of the CDR3 is 15 residues. Germline loops: CDR1 MNHEY, CDR2 SVGEGT. V dropped 7 bases and J dropped 0; count of bases not matched to a gene: 8.

The V and J genes are TRBV27 and TRBJ1-3; D is unresolved. The CDR3 spans 16 residues. Trimming removed 1 base at V and 0 bases at J, with 10 bases between. CDR1 and CDR2 (germline): MNHEY, SMNVEV (reference sequence). As DNA, the CDR3 is TGTGCCAGCAGTTTATATGGCAGGACCTCTGGAAACACCATATATTTT. It is translated as CASSLYGRTSGNTIYF.

The chain couples TRBV6-2 or TRBV6-3 to TRBJ2-7; D remains ambiguous. The CDR3 loop spans 13 amino acids. The germline V and J ends were trimmed by 6 bases and 5 bases, with 14 bases remaining between them. Germline CDR1 and CDR2: MNHEY and SVGEGT. The CDR3 sequence is CASSRYASNEQYF. DNA for the CDR3: TGTGCCAGCAGCAGGTATGCGAGCAACGAGCAGTACTTC.

The chain combines TRBV27 with TRBJ2-3, with no clear D. The CDR3 loop spans 13 amino acids. The V gene's germline CDR1 is MNHEY and CDR2 SMNVEV (reference sequence). V was shortened by 6 bases and J by 5 bases, with 12 bases between the two germline ends. CDR3 DNA sequence: TGTGCCAGCAGCCCCCTATTTGTAGATACGCAGTATTTT. This encodes CASSPLFVDTQYF.

The chain uses TRBV3-1 and TRBJ1-1; no firm D call. Germline CDR1 and CDR2: LGHDT and YNNKEL (reference sequence). The CDR3 has 13 amino acids. Trimming left V 4 bases short and J 3 bases short, with 9 bases between. CDR3 residues: CASSLLWDTEAFF. The CDR3 nucleotides are TGTGCCAGCAGCCTTTTGTGGGACACTGAAGCTTTCTTT.

This rearrangement joins TRBV18 to TRBJ1-1; D not resolved. Germline values: CDR1 KGHSH, CDR2 LQKENI. The V end lost 3 bases, the J end lost 8 bases, and 19 bases lay between the germline ends. This CDR3 is 15 amino acids long. This CDR3 is CASSPNPGGNKEAFF. For the CDR3, the DNA is TGTGCCAGCTCACCGAATCCGGGAGGCAACAAGGAAGCTTTCTTT. The full variable domain, with the rest looked up from reference TRBV18 and TRBJ1-1, is NAGVMQNPRHLVRRRGQEARLRCSPMKGHSHVYWYRQLPEEGLKFMVYLQKENIIDESGMPKERFSAEFPKEGPSILRIQQVVRGDSAAYFCASSPNPGGNKEAFFGQGTRLTVV.

This chain joins TRBV5-7 and TRBJ1-2, with a weak D call TRBD1 (6 bases). TRBV5-7 is designated an ORF whose function remains uncertain. The length of the CDR3 is 14 residues. V was clipped by 3 bases and J by 5 bases, with 14 bases between them. The CDR3 protein is CASSSGQTLYGYTF. The CDR3 region has the DNA TGTGCCAGCAGCTCCGGACAGACTTTGTATGGCTACACCTTC.

The chain uses TRBV29-1 and TRBJ1-4; D gene uncertain. Germline lookup yields CDR1 SQVTM and CDR2 ANQGSEA. The CDR3 consists of 12 residues. V lost 2 bases to trimming and J lost 6 bases, with 7 bases between them. The CDR3 region has the DNA TGCAGCGTTGAATTAGGGCATGAAAAACTGTTTTTT. This translates into CSVELGHEKLFF.

The V and J genes are TRBV4-2 and TRBJ1-1; no reliable D call. This CDR3 has 14 amino acids. Germline CDR1 LGHNA, CDR2 YNFKEQ. Trimming shortened V by 0 bases and J by 1 base, and 6 bases separated the two germline ends. Here the CDR3 reads CASSQDLRNTEAFF. The CDR3 DNA sequence: TGTGCCAGCAGCCAAGACTTAAGGAACACTGAAGCTTTCTTT.

The rearrangement links TRBV30 to TRBJ2-1; 9 nucleotides line up with TRBD1. CDR3 size: 15 residues. With 2 bases clipped from V and 6 bases from J, the junction kept 8 bases outside the gene matches. Germline V lookup: CDR1 GTSNPN, CDR2 SVGIG (reference sequence). For the CDR3, the DNA is TGTGCCTGGAGTCCGTGGGACAGGGCTACCAATGAGCAGTTCTTC. It codes for CAWSPWDRATNEQFF.

J is TRBJ2-6 and V is TRBV6-1; D gene unclear. Germline CDR1 and CDR2: MNHNS and SASEGT. CDR3 length equals 13 residues. Deletions cut 7 bases from V and 2 bases from J, with 6 bases between. CDR3 sequence reads: CASKVTGANVLTF. Here the CDR3 DNA reads TGTGCCAGCAAGGTTACTGGGGCCAACGTCCTGACTTTC.

This clonotype was observed a single time. CDR3 residues: CASSQGTSGTYF. The CDR3 nucleotides read TGTGCCAGCAGCCAGGGCACTAGCGGGACGTATTTT. The genes are TRBV3-1 and TRBJ2-3; 10 bases are a match to TRBD2. The germline V gene has CDR1 LGHDT and CDR2 YNNKEL (reference sequence). The ends lost 3 bases at V and 14 bases at J; junction bases unmatched: 5. The CDR3 has 12 residues.

The chain uses TRBV6-2 or TRBV6-3 and TRBJ1-1, with 10 bases matching TRBD1. CDR3 length equals 16 residues. The germline V gene encodes CDR1 MNHEY and CDR2 SVGEGT. V shed 2 bases, J shed 5 bases, and the junction held 8 bases outside the gene matches. The CDR3 here is CASSYGTGTGDTEAFF. Here the CDR3 DNA reads TGTGCCAGCAGTTACGGAACCGGGACAGGGGATACTGAAGCTTTCTTT.

V is TRBV28 and J is TRBJ2-7, with D unresolved. V gave up 3 bases and J gave up 1 base, with 7 bases separating them. CDR3 length: 13 residues. Looked up from germline, CDR1 is MDHEN and CDR2 is SYDVKM. The CDR3 bases are TGTGCCAGCAGTTTGACAAATTCCTACGAGCAGTACTTC. This sequence encodes CASSLTNSYEQYF.

The chain couples TRBV9 to TRBJ2-1; D possibly corresponds to TRBD1 (6 bases). Between the trimmed V and J ends, which lost 4 bases and 7 bases, there was a span of 15 bases. The germline V gene has CDR1 SGDLS and CDR2 YYNGEE. The CDR3 consists of 14 residues. CDR3 amino acids: CASSSLGAENEQFF. The CDR3 DNA reads TGTGCCAGCAGCTCCCTGGGGGCCGAAAATGAGCAGTTCTTC.

V is TRBV11-2 and J is TRBJ2-5, with 7 bases identical to TRBD2. The V gene end was trimmed by 2 bases and the J gene end by 5 bases; junction bases not matched to a gene: 8. The CDR3 totals 15 residues. CDR1 is SGHAT and CDR2 is FQNNGV in the germline V gene. The CDR3 region is CASSLYGRSRETQYF. DNA for the CDR3: TGTGCCAGCAGCTTATACGGGAGGTCTCGTGAGACCCAGTACTTC.

The chain has TRBV19 and TRBJ1-6; 8 nucleotides line up with TRBD1. V dropped 6 bases and J dropped 9; count of bases not matched to a gene: 7. Germline CDR1 reads LNHDA; CDR2 reads SQIVND (reference sequence). The CDR3 is 14 residues long. The DNA for the CDR3 is TGTGCCAGTAGCCGCGGACAGGGAGGTTCACCCCTCCACTTT. It yields the protein CASSRGQGGSPLHF.